A selection of T cell receptor beta chains follows, all from one sample in a study of T cells in Graves' hyperthyroidism and ophthalmopathy. TCRdb fed the multiplex PCR reads into MiXCR, producing one record per CDR3 protein. The sample lists 350,000 or so distinct CDR3 sequences, around a sixth seen once, with about half in the top ten. Sequencing was carried out using blood. The receptor source for this set is a woman in her forties or fifties with Graves' hyperthyroidism. The CDR3 runs from the conserved cysteine through the conserved F or W. Each record gives: J gene, V gene, clone size, D gene, CDR3 DNA, CDR3 protein. The D gene is left open where the match is weak. Size is omitted from some rows. Given values are once, few, many or a class for expanded clones.

>TRBJ1-6|TRBV5-1|.|TRBD1
TGCGCCAGCAGCAATGTACCCAGGGACAGGGATAATTCACCCCTCCACTTT
CASSNVPRDRDNSPLHF
>TRBJ2-2|TRBV11-2|.|.
TGTGCCAGCAGCTCCCTTGGGGCGGGCGGGGAGCTGTTTTTT
CASSSLGAGGELFF
>TRBJ2-3|TRBV4-1|.|TRBD2
TGCGCCAGCAGCCATGGACCTGGCCCGTCAGAGTGGCGGGAGGGCCGGAATACGCAGTATTTT
CASSHGPGPSEWREGRNTQYF
>TRBJ2-3|TRBV28|.|TRBD2
TGTGCCAGCAGTGAACCCACTAGCGATATCCGGGATACGCAGTATTTT
CASSEPTSDIRDTQYF
>TRBJ2-1|TRBV9|few|TRBD2
TGTGCCAGCAGCGTAGGTTCTAGCGGGGGCCTTGATGAGCAGTTCTTC
CASSVGSSGGLDEQFF
>TRBJ1-1|TRBV11-3|many|.
TGTGCCAGCAGCCTTGGTTTCCGGGGAGAAGCTTTCTTT
CASSLGFRGEAFF
>TRBJ2-3|TRBV6-1|many|.
TGTGCCAGCAGTAATAGCCGGACGGCAGATACGCAGTATTTT
CASSNSRTADTQYF
>TRBJ2-5|TRBV6-1|many|TRBD2
TGTGCCAGCAGTCCGACTAGCGGGGGCCAAGAGACCCAGTACTTC
CASSPTSGGQETQYF
>TRBJ2-5|TRBV29-1|.|.
TGCAGCGTTTCCTCGGGCGGGGAGACCCAGTACTTC
CSVSSGGETQYF
>TRBJ1-6|TRBV6-1|many|.
TGTGCCAGCAGGAATTCGGGGTGGGGAGTGGCACCCCTCCACTTT
CASRNSGWGVAPLHF
>TRBJ2-6|TRBV30|few|.
TGTGCCTGGAAGGAGACGTGGGGGTCTACTGGGGCCAACGTCCTGACTTTC
CAWKETWGSTGANVLTF
>TRBJ2-4|TRBV6-2/TRBV6-3|.|.
TGTGCCAGCAGTTACGTTGGAGTAGCCAAAAACATTCAGTACTTC
CASSYVGVAKNIQYF
>TRBJ2-3|TRBV10-3|.|TRBD2
TGTGTCATCAGTACCCTAGCGGGGATCACAGATACGCAGTATTTT
CVISTLAGITDTQYF
>TRBJ2-1|TRBV24-1|few|TRBD2
TGTGCCACCAGTGACCCGGCTAGCGGGAGTTCCTACAATGAGCAGTTCTTC
CATSDPASGSSYNEQFF
>TRBJ2-2|TRBV12-3/TRBV12-4|.|TRBD2
TGTGCCAGCAGTGCGACCGGGACTAGTTCCACCGGGGAGCTGTTTTTT
CASSATGTSSTGELFF
>TRBJ2-3|TRBV7-9|many|.
TGTGCCAGCAGCTTAGCGCAAGGGAGGCAAGCAGATACGCAGTATTTT
CASSLAQGRQADTQYF
>TRBJ2-1|TRBV19|.|TRBD1
TGTGCCAGTAGCGAACAGGGGGCTTCCCCGTACAATGAGCAGTTCTTC
CASSEQGASPYNEQFF
>TRBJ2-3|TRBV6-1|many|.
TGTGCCAGCAGACGACCGGGACAAAGCACGGATACGCAGTATTTT
CASRRPGQSTDTQYF
>TRBJ1-4|TRBV20-1|few|.
TGCAGTGCTACCCAACAGGGTGAAAAACTGTTTTTT
CSATQQGEKLFF
>TRBJ2-7|TRBV7-8|many|TRBD2
TGTGCCAGCAGCTTACCCCGTTTGGGAGGGTCCTCCTACGAGCAGTACTTC
CASSLPRLGGSSYEQYF
>TRBJ2-3|TRBV27|many|.
TGTGCCAGCAGTTTAGCGCCGGCTAGCGTCGGCACAGATACGCAGTATTTT
CASSLAPASVGTDTQYF
>TRBJ1-1|TRBV7-2|few|TRBD1
TGTGCCAGCAGCTTAAAACAGGGACAGGGCATTGCAGCTTTCTTT
CASSLKQGQGIAAFF
>TRBJ2-2|TRBV6-5|.|TRBD2
TGTGCCAGCAGTTACTCGGGATTAGCGGGGGGGCCGGGCACCGGGGAGCTGTTTTTT
CASSYSGLAGGPGTGELFF
>TRBJ1-1|TRBV5-1|many|.
TGCGCCAGCAGCTTATGGGACCGCGGGGGCACTGAAGCTTTCTTT
CASSLWDRGGTEAFF
>TRBJ2-7|TRBV9|.|.
TGTGCCAGCAGCGTAGGATTAGGCGGGGGACAAAACGGGGACGAGCAGTACTTC
CASSVGLGGGQNGDEQYF
>TRBJ2-5|TRBV7-8|.|TRBD1
TGTGCCAGCAGCTCCATTGACCGGGACAGGGGAGAGACCCAGTACTTC
CASSSIDRDRGETQYF
>TRBJ2-1|TRBV6-2/TRBV6-3|.|TRBD1
TGTGCCAGCAGTATCGGGACAGGGCCGTACAATGAGCAGTTCTTC
CASSIGTGPYNEQFF
>TRBJ1-1|TRBV19|.|.
TGTGCCAGTAGTCCCCCCCCGGGCAGGGGAAAAACTGAAGCTTTCTTT
CASSPPPGRGKTEAFF
>TRBJ1-2|TRBV4-1|few|TRBD1
TGCGCCAGCAGCCAGAGACAGGGGGTAAACTATGGCTACACCTTC
CASSQRQGVNYGYTF
>TRBJ2-7|TRBV28|few|TRBD1
TGTGCCAGTGGACAGGGTATCTCCTACGAGCAGTACTTC
CASGQGISYEQYF
>TRBJ1-1|TRBV28|many|TRBD1
TGTGCCAGCAGCCCTTCTCAGGGGGATGTGACGTGGGCTTTCTTT
CASSPSQGDVTWAFF
>TRBJ1-1|TRBV5-5|many|.
TGTGCCAGCAGCTTGGAAGTGGTTGTGAACACTGAAGCTTTCTTT
CASSLEVVVNTEAFF